These 15 T cell receptor beta chains were sequenced from one sample in a study of blood T cell repertoires in COVID-19 (dated by TCRdb to about 2020). The method behind the library was the immunoSEQ multiplex PCR assay. TCRdb limited this immuneACCESS table to in-frame rearrangements with V and J called. A share of clones is missing; checked studies link under half to unresolved V genes, and the rest is unexplained. The sample table records about 64,000 clones; 78% of these occur just once. The top ten clones comprise 11% to 15% of the sample. The sample consisted of peripheral blood. These receptors were taken from a man between 60 and 70 years old with COVID-19, enrolled during active disease.

J is TRBJ2-1 and V is TRBV23-1, with 10 bases fitting TRBD2. TRBV23-1 belongs to the ORF category, with a function that is uncertain. This CDR3 comprises 17 residues. V was pared by 0 bases and J by 7 bases, with 9 bases of the junction left unmatched. The DNA of the CDR3 is TGCGCCAGCAGTCAATCGGGGGGAGCGGGAGGGCAGAATGAGCAGTTCTTC. Translation gives CASSQSGGAGGQNEQFF.

CDR3 residues: CASSYSQGAGEQYF. The CDR3 DNA sequence: TGTGCCAGCAGTTACTCGCAGGGGGCTGGAGAGCAGTACTTC. V is TRBV6-5 and J is TRBJ2-7; 8 bases fit TRBD1. The germline gives CDR1 MNHEY, CDR2 SVGAGI. CDR3 length equals 14 residues. V lost 0 bases to trimming and J lost 7 bases; unmatched junction nucleotides: 5.

This chain joins TRBV18 and TRBJ2-7, with 12 bases lining up with TRBD1. Germline trimming cut 4 bases from V and 3 bases from J; bases unmatched to any gene: 4. This CDR3 is built from 15 residues. In germline, CDR1 is KGHSH, CDR2 LQKENI. The CDR3 DNA reads TGTGCCAGCTCACAGGGGACAGGGGGCCTCTACGAGCAGTACTTC. Protein sequence: CASSQGTGGLYEQYF.

Only a few counts were recorded for this clone. This sequence joins TRBV2 and TRBJ1-5; D gene uncertain. Trimming removed 6 bases at V and 0 bases at J, with 9 bases between. Germline assignment: CDR1 SNHLY and CDR2 FYNNEI. CDR3 length equals 14 residues. The CDR3 here is CASRNDNSNQPQHF. CDR3 DNA: TGTGCCAGCAGGAACGACAATAGCAATCAGCCCCAGCATTTT.

The V and J genes are TRBV6-5 and TRBJ2-5; D may be TRBD1 (6 bases). The CDR3 is 13 amino acids. V dropped 4 bases and J dropped 5 bases, with 11 bases sitting between them. Germline-derived CDR1 and CDR2 are MNHEY and SVGAGI. The CDR3 protein is CASSSRDKETQYF. CDR3 nucleotide sequence: TGTGCCAGCAGTTCCCGGGACAAGGAGACCCAGTACTTC.

Only a few counts were recorded for this clone. The CDR3 DNA reads TGCGCCAGCAGTCCCGGGACTAACCAAGAGACCCAGTACTTC. Translated, it gives CASSPGTNQETQYF. The rearrangement uses TRBV5-1 and TRBJ2-5, with 7 bases matching TRBD2. Germline CDR1 SGHRS, CDR2 YFSETQ. The CDR3 runs 14 residues. With 5 bases clipped from V and 0 bases from J, the junction kept 4 bases outside the gene matches.

This sequence joins TRBV13 and TRBJ2-2; D perhaps matches TRBD2 (5 bases). This CDR3 contains 15 residues. The V gene lost 4 bases and the J gene lost 2 bases, with 11 bases spanning the gap. Germline V gene sequence: CDR1 PRHDT, CDR2 FYEKMQ (reference sequence). The CDR3 DNA follows: TGTGCCAGCAGCTGGTTTAGCGCTAACACCGGGGAGCTGTTTTTT. It translates to CASSWFSANTGELFF.

About this clone: Distinct nucleotide sequences in the sample also encode this CDR3. The chain employs TRBV5-1 and TRBJ2-2; TRBD1 aligns across 9 bases. V was pared by 4 bases and J by 3 bases, with 4 bases of the junction left unmatched. The CDR3 contains 15 residues. Per the germline V gene, CDR1 is SGHRS and CDR2 is YFSETQ. The CDR3 is CASSNRDRDTGELFF. CDR3 nucleotides: TGCGCCAGCAGCAACCGGGACAGGGACACCGGGGAGCTGTTTTTT.

The chain couples TRBV25-1 to TRBJ2-5, with 11 bases matching TRBD2. CDR1 is MGHDK, CDR2 SYGVNS, per germline. This CDR3 is 16 amino acids long. V shed 4 bases, J shed 2 bases, and the junction held 6 bases outside the gene matches. CDR3 in DNA: TGTGCCAGCAGTGTACGACTAGCGGGAACTCAAGAGACCCAGTACTTC. Translating it yields CASSVRLAGTQETQYF. The variable domain in full, with the rest retrieved from reference TRBV25-1 and TRBJ2-5, is EADIYQTPRYLVIGTGKKITLECSQTMGHDKMYWYQQDPGMELHLIHYSYGVNSTEKGDLSSESTVSRIRTEHFPLTLESARPSHTSQYLCASSVRLAGTQETQYFGPGTRLLVL.

The genes are TRBV10-2 and TRBJ2-2; 9 positions match TRBD2. The V segment lost 6 bases and the J segment 1 base; nucleotides outside the gene matches: 3. The CDR3 spans 15 residues. CDR1 is WSHSY and CDR2 is SAAADI in the germline V gene. Written as DNA, the CDR3 is TGCGCCAGCAGGTTACTAGCGGGGAACACCGGGGAGCTGTTTTTT. This codes for CASRLLAGNTGELFF.

This clone was observed a single time. The genes are TRBV5-1 and TRBJ2-2; D is ambiguous. Trimming took 8 bases from V and 1 from J, leaving 15 bases between them. Germline CDR1 reads SGHRS; CDR2 reads YFSETQ. The CDR3 runs to 15 residues. CDR3 protein: CASCSETRNTGELFF. The CDR3 nucleotides are TGCGCCAGTTGTTCTGAGACAAGGAACACCGGGGAGCTGTTTTTT. Full variable domain (missing parts from reference TRBV5-1 and TRBJ2-2): KAGVTQTPRYLIKTRGQQVTLSCSPISGHRSVSWYQQTPGQGLQFLFEYFSETQRNKGNFPGRFSGRQFSNSRSEMNVSTLELGDSALYLCASCSETRNTGELFFGEGSRLTVL.

The V and J genes are TRBV7-2 and TRBJ1-2, with TRBD1 matching 11 bases. The CDR3 runs to 14 residues. Germline V CDR1 and CDR2: SGHTA, FQGNSA. The J segment lost 8 bases and the V segment lost 5 bases, leaving 7 bases of the junction unmatched. The CDR3 nucleotides are TGTGCCAGCAGCGCTGGACAGGGGGCAAGGGGCTACACCTTC. Residues: CASSAGQGARGYTF. Filled out from reference TRBV7-2 and TRBJ1-2, the complete variable domain reads GAGVSQSPSNKVTEKGKDVELRCDPISGHTALYWYRQSLGQGLEFLIYFQGNSAPDKSGLPSDRFSAERTGGSVSTLTIQRTQQEDSAVYLCASSAGQGARGYTFGSGTRLTVV.

The chain uses TRBV5-1 and TRBJ1-1, with a possible D match to TRBD1 (5 bases). The germline V gene encodes CDR1 SGHRS and CDR2 YFSETQ. The length of the CDR3 is 14 residues. Trimming removed 5 bases at V and 0 bases at J, with 11 bases between. The CDR3 protein is CASSFDSMNTEAFF. In DNA, the CDR3 is TGCGCCAGCAGTTTCGACAGCATGAACACTGAAGCTTTCTTT.

The rearrangement uses TRBV5-5 and TRBJ2-7; TRBD2 matches at 8 bases. Unmatched junction bases numbered 7, after V lost 4 bases and J lost 1 base. The CDR3 loop spans 15 amino acids. From germline, CDR1 is SGHKS and CDR2 YYEKEE (reference sequence). CDR3 protein: CASSLTSGGSYEQYF. The CDR3, as DNA: TGTGCCAGCAGCCTTACGAGCGGGGGATCCTACGAGCAGTACTTC.

The rearrangement joins TRBV10-2 to TRBJ2-7, with TRBD2 matching over 7 bases. J lost 3 bases, V lost 10 bases, and 9 bases had no gene match. The CDR3 has 13 residues. Looked up from germline, CDR1 is WSHSY and CDR2 is SAAADI. The CDR3 loop is CATAVAGDYEQYF. CDR3 nucleotides: TGCGCCACAGCTGTAGCGGGCGACTACGAGCAGTACTTC.